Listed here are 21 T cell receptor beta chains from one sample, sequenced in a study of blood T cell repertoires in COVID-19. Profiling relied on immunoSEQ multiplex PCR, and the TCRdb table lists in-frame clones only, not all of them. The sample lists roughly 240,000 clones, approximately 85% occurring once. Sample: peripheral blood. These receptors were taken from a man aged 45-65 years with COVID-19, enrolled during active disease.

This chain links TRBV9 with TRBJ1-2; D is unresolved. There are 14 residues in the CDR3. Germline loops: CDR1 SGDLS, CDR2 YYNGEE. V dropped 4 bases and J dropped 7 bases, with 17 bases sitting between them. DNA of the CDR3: TGTGCCAGCAGCCCCGGGTCCTCCACGGGTGGCTACACCTTC. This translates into CASSPGSSTGGYTF.

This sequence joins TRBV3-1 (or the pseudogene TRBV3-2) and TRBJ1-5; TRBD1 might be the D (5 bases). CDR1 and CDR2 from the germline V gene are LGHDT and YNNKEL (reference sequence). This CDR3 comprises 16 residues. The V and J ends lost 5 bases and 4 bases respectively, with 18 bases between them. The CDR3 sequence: CASSSPTGGSNQPQHF. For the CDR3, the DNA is TGTGCCAGCAGCTCCCCGACGGGGGGTTCGAATCAGCCCCAGCATTTT.

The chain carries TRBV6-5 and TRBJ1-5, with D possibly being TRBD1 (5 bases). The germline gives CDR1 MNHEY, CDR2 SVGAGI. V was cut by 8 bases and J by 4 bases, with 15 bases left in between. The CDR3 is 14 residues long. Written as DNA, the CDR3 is TGTGCCAGCCTTAGCGGGCAGGGAAATCAGCCCCAGCATTTT. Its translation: CASLSGQGNQPQHF.

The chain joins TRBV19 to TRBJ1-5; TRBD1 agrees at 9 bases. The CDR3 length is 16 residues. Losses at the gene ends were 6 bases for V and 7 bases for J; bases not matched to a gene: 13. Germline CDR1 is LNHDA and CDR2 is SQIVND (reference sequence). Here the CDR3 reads CASRLRDRVVGQPQHF. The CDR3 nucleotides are TGTGCCAGTAGGCTCCGGGACAGGGTTGTAGGGCAGCCCCAGCATTTT.

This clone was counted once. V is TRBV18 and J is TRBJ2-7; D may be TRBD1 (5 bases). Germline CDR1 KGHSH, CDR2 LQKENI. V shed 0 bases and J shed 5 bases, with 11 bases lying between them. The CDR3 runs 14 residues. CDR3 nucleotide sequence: TGTGCCAGCTCACCACCGACCCTCAGGGACGAGCAGTACTTC. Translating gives CASSPPTLRDEQYF.

The CDR3 loop is CAATGGDTYNEQFF. The CDR3 DNA sequence: TGTGCCGCCACGGGAGGGGATACATACAATGAGCAGTTCTTC. The chain has TRBV5-4 and TRBJ2-1; 8 positions match TRBD2. V was pared by 10 bases and J by 4 bases, with 10 bases of the junction left unmatched. This CDR3 has 14 amino acids. Germline values: CDR1 SGHNT, CDR2 YYREEE (reference sequence).

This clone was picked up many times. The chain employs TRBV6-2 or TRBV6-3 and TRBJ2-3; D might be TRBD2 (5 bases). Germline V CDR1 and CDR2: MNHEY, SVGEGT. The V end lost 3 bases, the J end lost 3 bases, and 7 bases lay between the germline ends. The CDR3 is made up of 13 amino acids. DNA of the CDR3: TGTGCCAGCAGTTATAGGGAGACAGATACGCAGTATTTT. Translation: CASSYRETDTQYF.

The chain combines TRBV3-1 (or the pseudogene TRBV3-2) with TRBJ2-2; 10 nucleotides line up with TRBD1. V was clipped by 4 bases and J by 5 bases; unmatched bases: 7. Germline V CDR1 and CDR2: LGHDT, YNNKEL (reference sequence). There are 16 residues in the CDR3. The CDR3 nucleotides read TGTGCCAGCAGCCGAAGGGACAGGGGAATGACCGGGGAGCTGTTTTTT. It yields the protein CASSRRDRGMTGELFF.

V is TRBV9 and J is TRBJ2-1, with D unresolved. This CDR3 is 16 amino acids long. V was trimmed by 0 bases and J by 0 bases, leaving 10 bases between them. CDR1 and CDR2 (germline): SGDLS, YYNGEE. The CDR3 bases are TGTGCCAGCAGCGTAGAAGAACATTCCTCCTACAATGAGCAGTTCTTC. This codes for CASSVEEHSSYNEQFF.

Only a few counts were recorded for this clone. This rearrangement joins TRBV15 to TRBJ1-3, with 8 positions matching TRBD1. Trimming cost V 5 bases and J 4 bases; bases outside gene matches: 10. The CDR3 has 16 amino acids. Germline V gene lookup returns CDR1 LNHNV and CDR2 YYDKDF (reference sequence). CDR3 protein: CATSFQTGGSGNTIYF. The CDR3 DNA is TGTGCCACCAGCTTCCAAACAGGGGGGTCAGGAAACACCATATATTTT.

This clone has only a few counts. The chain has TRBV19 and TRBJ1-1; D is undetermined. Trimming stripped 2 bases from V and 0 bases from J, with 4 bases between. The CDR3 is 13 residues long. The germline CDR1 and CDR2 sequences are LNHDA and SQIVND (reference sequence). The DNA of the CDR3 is TGTGCCAGTAGTATAACAGTGAACACTGAAGCTTTCTTT. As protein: CASSITVNTEAFF.

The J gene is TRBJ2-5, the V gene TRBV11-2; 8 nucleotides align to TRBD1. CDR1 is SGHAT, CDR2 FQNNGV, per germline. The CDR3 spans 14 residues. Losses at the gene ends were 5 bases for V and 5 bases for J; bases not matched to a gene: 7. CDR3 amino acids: CASSLDRGWETQYF. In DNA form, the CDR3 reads TGTGCCAGCAGCCTCGACAGGGGCTGGGAGACCCAGTACTTC. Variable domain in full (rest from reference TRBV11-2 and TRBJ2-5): EAGVAQSPRYKIIEKRQSVAFWCNPISGHATLYWYQQILGQGPKLLIQFQNNGVVDDSQLPKDRFSAERLKGVDSTLKIQPAKLEDSAVYLCASSLDRGWETQYFGPGTRLLVL.

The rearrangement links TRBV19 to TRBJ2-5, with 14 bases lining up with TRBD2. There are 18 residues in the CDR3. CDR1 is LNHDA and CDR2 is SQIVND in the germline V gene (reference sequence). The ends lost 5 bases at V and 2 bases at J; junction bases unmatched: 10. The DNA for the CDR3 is TGTGCCAGTAGTTCGGGACTAGCGGGGGAATCACGGCAAGAGACCCAGTACTTC. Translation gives CASSSGLAGESRQETQYF.

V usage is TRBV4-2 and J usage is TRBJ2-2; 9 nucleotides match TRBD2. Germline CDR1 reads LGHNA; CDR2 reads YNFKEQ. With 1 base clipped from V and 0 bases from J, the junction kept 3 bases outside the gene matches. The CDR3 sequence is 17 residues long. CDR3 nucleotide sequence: TGTGCCAGCAGCCAAGCTAGCGGGGTCACGAACACCGGGGAGCTGTTTTTT. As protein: CASSQASGVTNTGELFF.

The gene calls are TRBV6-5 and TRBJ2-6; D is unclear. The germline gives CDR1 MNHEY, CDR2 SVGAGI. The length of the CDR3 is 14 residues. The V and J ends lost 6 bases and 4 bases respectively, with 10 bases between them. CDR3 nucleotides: TGTGCCAGCAGCACTTCAGCGGGGGCCAACGTCCTGACTTTC. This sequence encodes CASSTSAGANVLTF.

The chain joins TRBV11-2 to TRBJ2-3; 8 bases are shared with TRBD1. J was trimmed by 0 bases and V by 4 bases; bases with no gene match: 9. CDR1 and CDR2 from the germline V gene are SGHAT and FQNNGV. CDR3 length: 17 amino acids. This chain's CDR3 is CASSYDPGTGSTDTQYF. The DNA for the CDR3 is TGTGCCAGCAGCTACGATCCGGGGACAGGCAGCACAGATACGCAGTATTTT.

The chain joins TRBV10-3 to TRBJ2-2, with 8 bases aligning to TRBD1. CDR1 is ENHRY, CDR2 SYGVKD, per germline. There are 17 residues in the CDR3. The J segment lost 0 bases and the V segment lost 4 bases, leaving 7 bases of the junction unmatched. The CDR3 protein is CAISVDRGPANTGELFF. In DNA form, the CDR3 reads TGTGCCATCAGTGTTGACAGGGGACCCGCGAACACCGGGGAGCTGTTTTTT.

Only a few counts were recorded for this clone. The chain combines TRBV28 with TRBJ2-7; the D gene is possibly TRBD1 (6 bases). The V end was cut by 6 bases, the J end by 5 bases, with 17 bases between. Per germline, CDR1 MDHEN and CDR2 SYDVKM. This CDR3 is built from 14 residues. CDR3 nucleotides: TGTGCCAGCAGCCCCTGGGGCAGGGGAAACGAGCAGTACTTC. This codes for CASSPWGRGNEQYF.

As DNA, the CDR3 is TGTGCCAGCAGCCAGCGGGGGGCTACAGATACGCAGTATTTT. Translation gives CASSQRGATDTQYF. J is TRBJ2-3 and V is TRBV4-2, with 8 nucleotides matching TRBD2. The V segment lost 3 bases and the J segment 3 bases; nucleotides outside the gene matches: 2. Per germline, CDR1 LGHNA and CDR2 YNFKEQ. The CDR3 contains 14 residues.

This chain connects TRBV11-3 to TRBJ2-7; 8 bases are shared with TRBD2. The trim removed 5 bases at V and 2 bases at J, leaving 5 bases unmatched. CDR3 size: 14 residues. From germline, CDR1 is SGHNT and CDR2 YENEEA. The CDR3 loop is CASSRGGSAYEQYF. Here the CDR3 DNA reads TGTGCCAGCAGCCGGGGGGGGTCGGCCTACGAGCAGTACTTC.

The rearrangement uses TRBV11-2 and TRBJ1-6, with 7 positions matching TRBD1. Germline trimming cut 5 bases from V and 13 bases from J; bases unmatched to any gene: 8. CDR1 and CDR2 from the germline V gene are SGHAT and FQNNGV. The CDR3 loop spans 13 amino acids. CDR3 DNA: TGTGCCAGCAGCCAGGGGGGCCTAGGGCCCCTCCACTTT. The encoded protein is CASSQGGLGPLHF.